The 8 T cell receptor beta chains below all came from one sample that was sequenced in a study of T cells after yellow fever vaccination. TCRdb used MiXCR to reprocess the 5' RACE reads, holding one entry per CDR3 protein. The sample contains hundreds of thousands of distinct CDR3 sequences, 21% of which appear only once. Sequences were derived from PBMCs, sampled roughly 23 days after the first yellow fever vaccination. The receptor source for this set is a man between 18 and 29 years old who received the YFV17D yellow fever vaccine.

V usage is TRBV5-4 and J usage is TRBJ2-1; TRBD2 agrees at 8 bases. Germline V gene data show CDR1 as SGHNT and CDR2 as YYREEE (reference sequence). The CDR3 is made up of 15 amino acids. V was clipped by 2 bases and J by 8 bases; unmatched bases: 9. The CDR3, as DNA: TGTGCCAGCAGCTTACCGGGACTAGGAGTCCATGAGCAGTTCTTC. It yields the protein CASSLPGLGVHEQFF.

For this clonotype: One junction end disagrees with the germline gene, perhaps due to a read error. DNA of the CDR3: TGCGCCAGCAGTCAAGATAGGGGGCTGCGGGAGCAGTACTTC. Translation gives CASSQDRGLREQYF. The chain has TRBV4-3 and TRBJ2-7; 7 nucleotides align to TRBD1. The CDR3 is 14 amino acids. Germline values: CDR1 LGHNA, CDR2 YSLEER.

This clonotype was counted a few times. The chain has TRBV7-9 and TRBJ1-2; D remains unclear. The CDR3 sequence is 12 residues long. V was cut by 1 base and J by 6 bases, with 6 bases left in between. Germline-derived CDR1 and CDR2 are SEHNR and FQNEAQ (reference sequence). CDR3 nucleotides: TGTGCCAGCAGCTTAGACGGAGATGGCTACACCTTC. As protein: CASSLDGDGYTF.

The V gene is TRBV7-2, the J gene TRBJ2-2; the D gene is possibly TRBD1 (5 bases). Germline V lookup: CDR1 SGHTA, CDR2 FQGNSA. This CDR3 comprises 16 residues. Trimming removed 8 bases from V and 0 bases from J, with 16 bases in between. The CDR3 DNA sequence: TGTGCCAGCCATACAGGTCCTAGTCCGAACACCGGGGAGCTGTTTTTT. Its translation: CASHTGPSPNTGELFF.

The chain recombines TRBV6-1 with TRBJ2-2; 8 bases map to TRBD1. Germline lookup yields CDR1 MNHNS and CDR2 SASEGT. CDR3 length equals 18 residues. V shed 2 bases, J shed 4 bases, and the junction held 12 bases outside the gene matches. CDR3: CASSETSGTGIPTGELFF. The CDR3 nucleotides read TGTGCCAGCAGTGAAACCTCCGGGACAGGAATCCCCACCGGGGAGCTGTTTTTT.

The V gene is TRBV20-1, the J gene TRBJ2-7; 9 bases are a match to TRBD1. CDR1 is DFQATT, CDR2 SNEGSKA, per germline (reference sequence). This CDR3 spans 14 amino acids. J lost 2 bases, V lost 6 bases, and 8 bases had no gene match. CDR3 loop: CSALGQGYPYEQYF. CDR3 sequence (DNA): TGCAGTGCCCTAGGACAGGGGTATCCCTACGAGCAGTACTTC.

The chain employs TRBV5-1 and TRBJ2-2; D might be TRBD1 (6 bases). The CDR3 extends over 14 amino acids. The germline V gene encodes CDR1 SGHRS and CDR2 YFSETQ. V lost 1 base and J lost 6, with 10 bases in between. CDR3 DNA sequence: TGCGCCAGCAGCTTGTATGGGGGCCCCGGGGAGCTGTTTTTT. Translating gives CASSLYGGPGELFF. Using reference TRBV5-1 and TRBJ2-2 for the parts outside the CDR3, the full variable domain is KAGVTQTPRYLIKTRGQQVTLSCSPISGHRSVSWYQQTPGQGLQFLFEYFSETQRNKGNFPGRFSGRQFSNSRSEMNVSTLELGDSALYLCASSLYGGPGELFFGEGSRLTVL.

V gene TRBV3-1 combines with J gene TRBJ2-4; the match to TRBD1 covers 9 bases. Trimming removed 4 bases from V and 2 bases from J; junction bases left unmatched: 9. The CDR3 totals 17 residues. Per the germline V gene, CDR1 is LGHDT and CDR2 is YNNKEL (reference sequence). CDR3 nucleotide sequence: TGTGCCAGCAGCCTCCGGGACAGGGCATGGACCAAAAACATTCAGTACTTC. The encoded protein is CASSLRDRAWTKNIQYF.